The sample holds a few counts of the clone carrying this TCR beta chain. Antigen: not known. From the 5' RACE reads, TCRdb called clonotypes with MiXCR, one entry per CDR3 protein. In the table there are fewer than 900,000 distinct CDR3 sequences, about 20% of which are singletons. Trimming shortened V by 3 bases and J by 2 bases, and 11 bases separated the two germline ends. The CDR3 covers 14 residues. CDR1 SGHTA and CDR2 FQGNSA come from the germline V gene. The data are from a study of identical twins. Study results and caveats: Memory repertoires showed no such pattern, whereas abundant cord blood beta clonotypes carried fewer insertions.

The same data also went into a second study, on T cells expressing NK-cell markers. As that report states: Source material for TCR beta repertoires consisted of sorted CD3+CD56+NKG2C+, CD3+CD56+NKG2C- and CD3+CD56-NKG2C+ T cells. Of the CD8+ T cell pool in about six donors, roughly 1.0-8% was accounted for by dominant NKG2C+ clonotypes.

Sequencing was carried out using PBMCs. This receptor was identified in a woman aged 18-29 years in good health. The chain carries TRBV7-2 and TRBJ2-7, with TRBD1 as a possible D gene (5 bases). The CDR3 bases are TGTGCCAGCAGCTTCCAGGGATGGCCCTACGAGCAGTACTTC. It codes for CASSFQGWPYEQYF.